Below, 16 T cell receptor beta chains from the same sample are listed, as sequenced in a study of blood T cell repertoires in COVID-19 (dated by TCRdb to the early 2020s). Receptors were amplified or captured by the immunoSEQ multiplex PCR assay. TCRdb carries this immuneACCESS record with in-frame sequences only. Its versions omit some clonotypes, under half of them owing to an unresolved V gene in the studies checked, with the rest unexplained. For this sample the table gives 150,000 to 250,000 clones, of which roughly four fifths were detected only once. The ten largest clones take up 6% to 8% of the sample. The sequenced sample was peripheral blood. Receptor source: a human donor with acute or convalescent COVID-19. The donor label of this sample is uncertain.

The V and J genes are TRBV7-8 and TRBJ2-7, with 9 bases fitting TRBD1. The V gene's germline CDR1 is SGHVS and CDR2 FQNEAQ. J was trimmed by 3 bases and V by 1 base; bases with no gene match: 7. The CDR3 is 16 residues long. The CDR3 reads CASSLDSGQGIYEQYF. The DNA for the CDR3 is TGTGCCAGCAGCTTAGATTCGGGACAGGGCATCTACGAGCAGTACTTC.

This chain links TRBV7-8 with TRBJ2-1, with TRBD2 identical over 10 bases. CDR1 SGHVS and CDR2 FQNEAQ come from the germline V gene. V shed 1 base, J shed 4 bases, and the junction held 1 base outside the gene matches. The CDR3 has 15 residues. The CDR3 loop is CASSLVAGGYNEQFF. The CDR3 coding sequence is TGTGCCAGCAGCTTAGTAGCGGGAGGATACAATGAGCAGTTCTTC.

V and J are TRBV18 and TRBJ1-4; D gene uncertain. Germline V gene data show CDR1 as KGHSH and CDR2 as LQKENI. V lost 2 bases and J lost 4, with 11 bases in between. The CDR3 contains 15 residues. CDR3 DNA: TGTGCCAGCTCACCAACTATTGTAGGTAATGAAAAACTGTTTTTT. Amino acids: CASSPTIVGNEKLFF.

V and J are TRBV6-5 and TRBJ1-3; D is uncertain. Per the germline V gene, CDR1 is MNHEY and CDR2 is SVGAGI. CDR3 length: 13 amino acids. With 7 bases removed from V and 0 bases from J, the gap between germline ends came to 7 bases. As DNA, the CDR3 is TGTGCCAGCAAGCTGCTCTCTGGAAACACCATATATTTT. It is translated as CASKLLSGNTIYF.

The rearrangement uses TRBV6-1 and TRBJ2-7; 7 bases align to TRBD1. This CDR3 region has 16 residues. V was pared by 3 bases and J by 2 bases, with 10 bases of the junction left unmatched. Per the germline V gene, CDR1 is MNHNS and CDR2 is SASEGT. The chain's CDR3 is CASSDWGQTTPYEQYF. The CDR3 DNA follows: TGTGCCAGCAGTGATTGGGGACAGACAACACCCTACGAGCAGTACTTC.

The V and J genes are TRBV29-1 and TRBJ2-2; D possibly corresponds to TRBD2 (6 bases). The length of the CDR3 is 15 residues. Trimming removed 7 bases from V and 5 bases from J, with 20 bases in between. Germline CDR1 and CDR2: SQVTM and ANQGSEA. CDR3 DNA sequence: TGCAGCGCCCAAAGAATGAGGGGAGGTACCGGGGAGCTGTTTTTT. Translation: CSAQRMRGGTGELFF.

In nucleotides, the CDR3 is TGTGCCTGGAGTACACAGGGACCTGAAGGCTACACCTTC. It yields the protein CAWSTQGPEGYTF. The V call is TRBV30, the J call TRBJ1-2, with D possibly TRBD1 on 6 matching bases. The ends were cut back, 2 bases at V and 8 bases at J, with 15 bases in the middle. Germline CDR1 GTSNPN, CDR2 SVGIG (reference sequence). The CDR3 totals 13 residues.

The genes are TRBV15 and TRBJ2-5; D gene uncertain. Germline loops: CDR1 LNHNV, CDR2 YYDKDF (reference sequence). The CDR3 totals 14 residues. V shed 0 bases and J shed 1 base, with 6 bases lying between them. CDR3 region: CATSREFIQETQYF. The DNA for the CDR3 is TGTGCCACCAGCAGAGAATTTATCCAAGAGACCCAGTACTTC.

The chain is built from TRBV30 and TRBJ1-5; D gene unclear. There are 16 residues in the CDR3. CDR1 and CDR2 from the germline V gene are GTSNPN and SVGIG (reference sequence). Between the trimmed V and J ends, which lost 4 bases and 0 bases, there was a span of 16 bases. The CDR3, as DNA: TGTGCCTGGACCGCGGGTGGGCTGCTTAGCAATCAGCCCCAGCATTTT. This translates into CAWTAGGLLSNQPQHF.

V gene TRBV29-1 combines with J gene TRBJ1-5; D not certain. Trimming cost V 6 bases and J 7 bases, with 16 bases left between them. Germline V gene data show CDR1 as SQVTM and CDR2 as ANQGSEA. The CDR3 is 13 residues long. The CDR3 region has the DNA TGCAGCGTCGGCGACTTAGCGGGACAGCCCCAGCATTTT. This codes for CSVGDLAGQPQHF.

The chain has TRBV6-5 and TRBJ1-2; D not resolved. Germline V gene data show CDR1 as MNHEY and CDR2 as SVGAGI. V was pared by 2 bases and J by 5 bases, with 6 bases between. This CDR3 comprises 12 residues. CDR3 protein: CASSYGLYGYTF. DNA for the CDR3: TGTGCCAGCAGTTACGGCCTTTATGGCTACACCTTC.

V gene TRBV24-1 combines with J gene TRBJ2-3; tentatively, D is TRBD1 (5 bases). The CDR3 length is 14 residues. V was cut by 9 bases and J by 0 bases, with 12 bases left in between. The germline CDR1 and CDR2 sequences are KGHDR and SFDVKD. CDR3 bases: TGTGCCACCTCTAGGGGTTCTAGCACAGATACGCAGTATTTT. Protein product: CATSRGSSTDTQYF.

The genes are TRBV18 and TRBJ2-2; a possible D gene is TRBD1 (6 bases). This CDR3 is built from 15 residues. With 2 bases removed from V and 0 bases from J, the gap between germline ends came to 7 bases. CDR1 KGHSH and CDR2 LQKENI come from the germline V gene. CDR3 residues: CASSPDRTNTGELFF. The DNA of the CDR3 is TGTGCCAGCTCACCAGACAGGACGAACACCGGGGAGCTGTTTTTT.

The rearrangement joins TRBV2 to TRBJ2-5; 11 bases are shared with TRBD2. Germline values: CDR1 SNHLY, CDR2 FYNNEI. The V and J ends lost 4 bases and 5 bases, in that order; junction bases with no gene match: 6. The CDR3 contains 15 residues. The CDR3 here is CASSGTSGPGETQYF. Here the CDR3 DNA reads TGTGCCAGCAGTGGGACTAGCGGGCCGGGGGAGACCCAGTACTTC.

V usage is TRBV19 and J usage is TRBJ1-2, with 7 bases lining up with TRBD1. Trimming took 4 bases from V and 4 from J; bases not matched to a gene: 6. The germline V gene encodes CDR1 LNHDA and CDR2 SQIVND (reference sequence). The CDR3 runs 14 residues. The CDR3 nucleotides read TGTGCCAGTAGTACACAGGGGCAGAGCTATGGCTACACCTTC. Translation: CASSTQGQSYGYTF.

The V gene is TRBV9, the J gene TRBJ2-7; TRBD1 matches 8 bases. J was trimmed by 7 bases and V by 3 bases; bases with no gene match: 6. Germline V gives CDR1 SGDLS, CDR2 YYNGEE. The CDR3 extends over 13 amino acids. CDR3 DNA sequence: TGTGCCAGCAGCGGCGGACAGGGTGTTGAGCAGTACTTC. Encoded protein: CASSGGQGVEQYF.